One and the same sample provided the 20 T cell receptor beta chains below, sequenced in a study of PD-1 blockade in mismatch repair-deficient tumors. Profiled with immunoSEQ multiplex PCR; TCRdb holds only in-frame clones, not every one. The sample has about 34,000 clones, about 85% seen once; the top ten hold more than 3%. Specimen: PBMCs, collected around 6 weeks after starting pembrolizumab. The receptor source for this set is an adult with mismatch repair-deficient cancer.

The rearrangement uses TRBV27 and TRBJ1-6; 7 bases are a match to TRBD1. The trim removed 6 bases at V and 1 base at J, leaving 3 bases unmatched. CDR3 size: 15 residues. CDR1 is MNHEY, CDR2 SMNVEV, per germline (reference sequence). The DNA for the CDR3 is TGTGCCAGCAGGACCAGGGGGTCCTATAATTCACCCCTCCACTTT. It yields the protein CASRTRGSYNSPLHF.

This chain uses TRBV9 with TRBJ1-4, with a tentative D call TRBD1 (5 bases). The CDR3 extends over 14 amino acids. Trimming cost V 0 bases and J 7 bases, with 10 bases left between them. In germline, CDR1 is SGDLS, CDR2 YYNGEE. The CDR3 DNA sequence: TGTGCCAGCAGCGTAGCTATGGGGGGTGAAAAACTGTTTTTT. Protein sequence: CASSVAMGGEKLFF.

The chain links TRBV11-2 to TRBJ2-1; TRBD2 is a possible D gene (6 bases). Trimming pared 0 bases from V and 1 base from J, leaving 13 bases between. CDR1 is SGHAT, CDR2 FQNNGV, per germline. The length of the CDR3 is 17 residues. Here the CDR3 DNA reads TGTGCCAGCAGCTTAGACGCGGGAAGGGGATCCTACAATGAGCAGTTCTTC. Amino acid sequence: CASSLDAGRGSYNEQFF.

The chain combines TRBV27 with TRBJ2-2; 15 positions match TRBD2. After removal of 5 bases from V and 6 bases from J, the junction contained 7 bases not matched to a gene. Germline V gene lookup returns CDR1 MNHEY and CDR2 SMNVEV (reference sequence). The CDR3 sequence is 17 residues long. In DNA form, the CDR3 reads TGTGCCAGCAGTCACCAAGGACTAGCGGGAGGGGCCGGGGAGCTGTTTTTT. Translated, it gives CASSHQGLAGGAGELFF.

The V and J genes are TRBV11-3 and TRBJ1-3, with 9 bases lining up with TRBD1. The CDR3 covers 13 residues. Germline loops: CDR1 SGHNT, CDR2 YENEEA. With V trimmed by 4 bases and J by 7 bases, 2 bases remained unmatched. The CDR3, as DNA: TGTGCCAGCAGCTCCGGGACAGGGAACACCATATATTTT. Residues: CASSSGTGNTIYF.

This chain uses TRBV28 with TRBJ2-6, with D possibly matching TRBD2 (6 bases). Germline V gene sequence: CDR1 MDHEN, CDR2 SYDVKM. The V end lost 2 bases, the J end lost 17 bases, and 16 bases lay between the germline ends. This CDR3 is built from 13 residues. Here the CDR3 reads CASSLMGVGDLTF. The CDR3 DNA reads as TGTGCCAGCAGTTTAATGGGTGTAGGGGACTTGACTTTC.

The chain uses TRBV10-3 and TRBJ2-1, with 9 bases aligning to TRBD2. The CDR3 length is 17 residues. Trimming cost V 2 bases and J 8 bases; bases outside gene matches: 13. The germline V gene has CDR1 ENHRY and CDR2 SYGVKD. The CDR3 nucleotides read TGTGCCATCAGTGAGAGCGGTTTAGGTAGCGGGAGCGATGAGCAGTTCTTC. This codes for CAISESGLGSGSDEQFF.

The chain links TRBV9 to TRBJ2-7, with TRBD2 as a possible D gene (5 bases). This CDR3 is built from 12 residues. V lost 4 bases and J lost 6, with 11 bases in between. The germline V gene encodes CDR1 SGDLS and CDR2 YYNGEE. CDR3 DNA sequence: TGTGCCAGCAGCACCCCTAGCTTCGAGCAGTACTTC. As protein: CASSTPSFEQYF.

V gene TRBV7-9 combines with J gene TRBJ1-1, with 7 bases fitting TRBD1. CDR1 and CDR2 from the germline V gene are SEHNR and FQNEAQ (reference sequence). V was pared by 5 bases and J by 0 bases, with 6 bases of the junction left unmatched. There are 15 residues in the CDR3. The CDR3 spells CASSGWDSMNTEAFF. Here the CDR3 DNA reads TGTGCCAGCAGCGGTTGGGACAGCATGAACACTGAAGCTTTCTTT.

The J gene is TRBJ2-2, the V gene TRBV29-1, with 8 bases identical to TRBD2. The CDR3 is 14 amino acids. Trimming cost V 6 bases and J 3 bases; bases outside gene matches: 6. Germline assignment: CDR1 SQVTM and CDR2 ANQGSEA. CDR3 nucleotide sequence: TGCAGCGTATCTCCGGGACTAGACACCGGGGAGCTGTTTTTT. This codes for CSVSPGLDTGELFF.

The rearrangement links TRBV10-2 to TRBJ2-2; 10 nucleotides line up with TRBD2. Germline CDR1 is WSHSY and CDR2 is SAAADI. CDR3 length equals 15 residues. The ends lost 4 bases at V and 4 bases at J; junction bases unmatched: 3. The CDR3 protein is CASSVLAGVTGELFF. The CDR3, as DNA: TGCGCCAGCAGTGTTCTAGCGGGAGTCACCGGGGAGCTGTTTTTT.

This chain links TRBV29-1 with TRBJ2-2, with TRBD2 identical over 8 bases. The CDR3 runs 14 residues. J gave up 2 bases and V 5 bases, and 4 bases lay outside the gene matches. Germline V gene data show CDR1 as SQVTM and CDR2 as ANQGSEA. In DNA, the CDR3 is TGCAGCGTTAGTAGCGGGATAAACACCGGGGAGCTGTTTTTT. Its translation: CSVSSGINTGELFF.

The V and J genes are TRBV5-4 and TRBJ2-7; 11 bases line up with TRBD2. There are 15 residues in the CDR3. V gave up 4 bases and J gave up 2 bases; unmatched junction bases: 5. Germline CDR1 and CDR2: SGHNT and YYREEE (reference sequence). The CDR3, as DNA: TGTGCCAGCAGCGAAGGGACTAGCGGAGCCTACGAGCAGTACTTC. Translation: CASSEGTSGAYEQYF. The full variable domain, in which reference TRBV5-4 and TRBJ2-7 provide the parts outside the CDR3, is ETGVTQSPTHLIKTRGQQVTLRCSSQSGHNTVSWYQQALGQGPQFIFQYYREEENGRGNFPPRFSGLQFPNYSSELNVNALELDDSALYLCASSEGTSGAYEQYFGPGTRLTVT.

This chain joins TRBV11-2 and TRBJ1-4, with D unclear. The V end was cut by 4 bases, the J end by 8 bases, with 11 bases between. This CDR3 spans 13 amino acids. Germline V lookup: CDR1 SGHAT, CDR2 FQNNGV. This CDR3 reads CASSSLGREKLFF. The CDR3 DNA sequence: TGTGCCAGCAGCTCTTTGGGGAGAGAAAAACTGTTTTTT.

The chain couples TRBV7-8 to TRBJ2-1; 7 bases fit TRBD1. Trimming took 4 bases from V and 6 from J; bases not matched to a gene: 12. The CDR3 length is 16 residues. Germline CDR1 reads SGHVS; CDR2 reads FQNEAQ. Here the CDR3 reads CASSSRDSNSLNEQFF. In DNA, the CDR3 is TGTGCCAGCAGCTCACGGGACAGTAACTCTCTCAATGAGCAGTTCTTC. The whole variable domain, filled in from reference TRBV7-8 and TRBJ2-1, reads GAGVSQSPRYKVAKRGQDVALRCDPISGHVSLFWYQQALGQGPEFLTYFQNEAQLDKSGLPSDRFFAERPEGSVSTLKIQRTQQEDSAVYLCASSSRDSNSLNEQFFGPGTRLTVL.

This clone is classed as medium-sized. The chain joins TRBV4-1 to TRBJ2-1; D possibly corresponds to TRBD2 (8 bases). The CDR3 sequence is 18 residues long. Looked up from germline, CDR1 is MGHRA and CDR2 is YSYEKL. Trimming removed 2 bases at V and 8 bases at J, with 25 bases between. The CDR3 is CASSQRGQREIGVDEQFF. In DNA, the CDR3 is TGCGCCAGCAGCCAAAGGGGGCAGCGGGAGATCGGGGTGGATGAGCAGTTCTTC.

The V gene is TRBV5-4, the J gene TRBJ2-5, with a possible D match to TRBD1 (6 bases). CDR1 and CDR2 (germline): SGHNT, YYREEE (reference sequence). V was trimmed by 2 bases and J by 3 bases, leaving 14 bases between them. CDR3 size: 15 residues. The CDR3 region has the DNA TGTGCCAGCAGCTTTGTGGGAACAGGGAAAGAGACCCAGTACTTC. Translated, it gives CASSFVGTGKETQYF.

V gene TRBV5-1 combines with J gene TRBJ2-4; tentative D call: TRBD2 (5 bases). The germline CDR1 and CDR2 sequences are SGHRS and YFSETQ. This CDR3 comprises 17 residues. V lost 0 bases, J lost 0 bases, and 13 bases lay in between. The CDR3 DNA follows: TGCGCCAGCAGCTTGGCCCTAGCAGGACTAGCCAAAAACATTCAGTACTTC. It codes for CASSLALAGLAKNIQYF.

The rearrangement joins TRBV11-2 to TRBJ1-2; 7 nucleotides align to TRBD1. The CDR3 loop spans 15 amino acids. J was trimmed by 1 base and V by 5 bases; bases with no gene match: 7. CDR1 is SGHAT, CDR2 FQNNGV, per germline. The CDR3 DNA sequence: TGTGCCAGCAGCACACACAGGGGCCATAACTATGGCTACACCTTC. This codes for CASSTHRGHNYGYTF.

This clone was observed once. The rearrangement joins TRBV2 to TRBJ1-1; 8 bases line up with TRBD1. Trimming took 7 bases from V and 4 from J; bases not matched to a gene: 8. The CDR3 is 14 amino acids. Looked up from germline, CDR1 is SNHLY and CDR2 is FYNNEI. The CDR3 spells CASINTGGVTEAFF. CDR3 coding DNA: TGTGCCAGCATCAACACAGGGGGGGTCACTGAAGCTTTCTTT.